This T cell receptor (beta chain) stems from a study of control samples from healthy donors and cancer patients. TCRdb's copy holds only in-frame clones and misses some; the assay was immunoSEQ multiplex PCR. The table records about 410,000 clones, around nine tenths of them present only once. V lost 3 bases and J lost 6, with 14 bases in between. The germline CDR1 and CDR2 sequences are MNHEY and SMNVEV (reference sequence). This CDR3 region has 15 residues. Sequencing was carried out using PBMCs. This TCR came from a man aged 35 to 55 with head and neck cancer. V and J are TRBV27 and TRBJ2-2; unclear D gene. The CDR3 sequence is CASSFVRVRPGELFF. For the CDR3, the DNA is TGTGCCAGCAGTTTTGTTCGGGTTCGCCCCGGGGAGCTGTTTTTT.